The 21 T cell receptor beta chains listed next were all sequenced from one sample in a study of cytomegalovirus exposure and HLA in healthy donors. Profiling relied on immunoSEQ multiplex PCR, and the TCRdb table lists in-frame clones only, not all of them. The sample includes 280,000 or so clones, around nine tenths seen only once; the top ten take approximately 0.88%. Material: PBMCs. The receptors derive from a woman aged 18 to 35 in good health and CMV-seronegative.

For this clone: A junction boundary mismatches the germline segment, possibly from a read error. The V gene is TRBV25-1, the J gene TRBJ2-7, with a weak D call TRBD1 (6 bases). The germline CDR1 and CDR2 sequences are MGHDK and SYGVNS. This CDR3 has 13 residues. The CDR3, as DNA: TGTGCCAGCAGTGAAGAACATGGACACAGGGTTGACTTC. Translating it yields CASSEEHGHRVDF.

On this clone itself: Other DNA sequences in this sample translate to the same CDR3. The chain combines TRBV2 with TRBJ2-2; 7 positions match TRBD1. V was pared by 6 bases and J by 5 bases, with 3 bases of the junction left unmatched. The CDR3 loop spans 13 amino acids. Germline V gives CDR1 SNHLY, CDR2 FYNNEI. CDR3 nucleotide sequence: TGTGCCAGCAGAGAGACAGGGACCGGGGAGCTGTTTTTT. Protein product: CASRETGTGELFF.

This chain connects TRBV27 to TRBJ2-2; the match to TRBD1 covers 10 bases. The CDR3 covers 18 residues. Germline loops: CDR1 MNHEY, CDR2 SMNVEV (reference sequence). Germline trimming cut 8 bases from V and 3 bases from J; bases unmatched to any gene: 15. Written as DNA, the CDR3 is TGTGCCAGCCTCCCCTCGACAGGGGGCGCGCGGGACACCGGGGAGCTGTTTTTT. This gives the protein CASLPSTGGARDTGELFF.

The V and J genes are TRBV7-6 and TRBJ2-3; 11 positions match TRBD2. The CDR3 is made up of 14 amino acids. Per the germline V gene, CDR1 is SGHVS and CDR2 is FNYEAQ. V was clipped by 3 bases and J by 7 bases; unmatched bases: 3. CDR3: CASSFGTSGNTQYF. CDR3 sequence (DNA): TGTGCCAGCAGCTTTGGGACTAGCGGTAATACGCAGTATTTT.

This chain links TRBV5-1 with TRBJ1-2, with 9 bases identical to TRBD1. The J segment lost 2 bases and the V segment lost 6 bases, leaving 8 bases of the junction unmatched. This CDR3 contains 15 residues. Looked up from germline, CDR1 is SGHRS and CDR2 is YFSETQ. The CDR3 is CASNRIQGANYGYTF. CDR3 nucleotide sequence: TGCGCCAGCAATAGGATACAGGGGGCGAACTATGGCTACACCTTC.

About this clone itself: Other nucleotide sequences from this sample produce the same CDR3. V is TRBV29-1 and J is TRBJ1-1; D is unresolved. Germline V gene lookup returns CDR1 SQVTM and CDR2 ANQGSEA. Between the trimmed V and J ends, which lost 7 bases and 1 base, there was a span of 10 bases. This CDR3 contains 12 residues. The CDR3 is CSAGLQNTEAFF. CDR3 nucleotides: TGCAGCGCAGGACTCCAGAACACTGAAGCTTTCTTT. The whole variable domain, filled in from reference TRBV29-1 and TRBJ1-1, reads SAVISQKPSRDICQRGTSLTIQCQVDSQVTMMFWYRQQPGQSLTLIATANQGSEATYESGFVIDKFPISRPNLTFSTLTVSNMSPEDSSIYLCSAGLQNTEAFFGQGTRLTVV.

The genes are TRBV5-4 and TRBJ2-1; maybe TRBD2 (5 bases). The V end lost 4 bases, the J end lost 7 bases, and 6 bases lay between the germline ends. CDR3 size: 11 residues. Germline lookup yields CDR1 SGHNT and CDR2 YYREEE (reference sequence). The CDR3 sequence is CASSRGNEQFF. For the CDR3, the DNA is TGTGCCAGCAGCCGGGGTAATGAGCAGTTCTTC.

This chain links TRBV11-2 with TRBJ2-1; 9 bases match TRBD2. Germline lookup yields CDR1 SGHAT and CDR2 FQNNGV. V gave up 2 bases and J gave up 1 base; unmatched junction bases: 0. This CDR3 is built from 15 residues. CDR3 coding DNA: TGTGCCAGCAGCTTACTAGCGGGGTCCTACAATGAGCAGTTCTTC. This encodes CASSLLAGSYNEQFF.

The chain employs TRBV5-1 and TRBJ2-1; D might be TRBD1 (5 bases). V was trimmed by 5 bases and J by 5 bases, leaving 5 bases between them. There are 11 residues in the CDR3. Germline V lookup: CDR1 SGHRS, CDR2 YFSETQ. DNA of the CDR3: TGCGCCAGCAGAGGGGACAATGAGCAGTTCTTC. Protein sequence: CASRGDNEQFF.

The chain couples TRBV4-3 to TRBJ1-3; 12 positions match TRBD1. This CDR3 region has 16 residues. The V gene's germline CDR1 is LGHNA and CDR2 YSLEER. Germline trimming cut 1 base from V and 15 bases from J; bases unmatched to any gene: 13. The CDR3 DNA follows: TGCGCCAGCAGCCAAGGTTACGGGACAGGGGGCGCGTTTTCATATTTT. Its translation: CASSQGYGTGGAFSYF.

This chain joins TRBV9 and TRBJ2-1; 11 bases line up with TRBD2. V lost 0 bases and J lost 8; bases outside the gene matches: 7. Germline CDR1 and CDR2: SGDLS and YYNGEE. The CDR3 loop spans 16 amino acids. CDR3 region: CASSVAPSGRLDEQFF. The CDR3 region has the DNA TGTGCCAGCAGCGTAGCGCCTAGCGGGAGGCTAGATGAGCAGTTCTTC. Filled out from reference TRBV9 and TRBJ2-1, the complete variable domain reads DSGVTQTPKHLITATGQRVTLRCSPRSGDLSVYWYQQSLDQGLQFLIQYYNGEERAKGNILERFSAQQFPDLHSELNLSSLELGDSALYFCASSVAPSGRLDEQFFGPGTRLTVL.

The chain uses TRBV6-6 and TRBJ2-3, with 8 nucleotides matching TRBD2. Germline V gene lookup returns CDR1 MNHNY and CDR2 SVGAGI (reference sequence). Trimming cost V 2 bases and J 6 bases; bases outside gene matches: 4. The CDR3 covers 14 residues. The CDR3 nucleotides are TGTGCCAGCAGTTACGCGGGAGGCCCGGATACGCAGTATTTT. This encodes CASSYAGGPDTQYF.

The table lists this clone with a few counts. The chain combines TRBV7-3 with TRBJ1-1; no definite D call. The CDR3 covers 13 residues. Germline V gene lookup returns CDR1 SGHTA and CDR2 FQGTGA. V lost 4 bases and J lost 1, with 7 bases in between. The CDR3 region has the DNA TGTGCCAGCAGCTCCCTACCGAACACTGAAGCTTTCTTT. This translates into CASSSLPNTEAFF.

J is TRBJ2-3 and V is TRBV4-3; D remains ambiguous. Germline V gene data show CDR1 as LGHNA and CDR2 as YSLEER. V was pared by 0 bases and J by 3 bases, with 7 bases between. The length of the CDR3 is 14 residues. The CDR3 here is CASSQEHFTDTQYF. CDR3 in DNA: TGCGCCAGCAGCCAAGAGCACTTTACAGATACGCAGTATTTT.

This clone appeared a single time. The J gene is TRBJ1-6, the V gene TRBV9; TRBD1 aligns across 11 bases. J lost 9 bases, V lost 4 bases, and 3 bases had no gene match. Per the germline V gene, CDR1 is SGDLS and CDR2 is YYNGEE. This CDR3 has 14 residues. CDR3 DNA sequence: TGTGCCAGCAGCATCGGGACAGGGGGTTCACCCCTCCACTTT. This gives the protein CASSIGTGGSPLHF.

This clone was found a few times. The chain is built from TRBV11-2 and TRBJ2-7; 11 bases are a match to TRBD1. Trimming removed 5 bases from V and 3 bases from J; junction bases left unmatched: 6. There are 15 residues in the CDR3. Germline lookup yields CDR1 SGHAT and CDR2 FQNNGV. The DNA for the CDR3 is TGTGCCAGCAGCGACCCCGGGACAGGGGGCTACGAGCAGTACTTC. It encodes CASSDPGTGGYEQYF.

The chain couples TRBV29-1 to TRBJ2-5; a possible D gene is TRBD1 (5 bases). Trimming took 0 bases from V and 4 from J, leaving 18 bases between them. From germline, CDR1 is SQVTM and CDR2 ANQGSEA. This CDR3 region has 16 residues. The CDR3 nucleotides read TGCAGCGTTGAAGATTCCGGACATCCCCCAGGAGAGACCCAGTACTTC. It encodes CSVEDSGHPPGETQYF.

As DNA, the CDR3 is TGTGCCAGCAGCTCAGGGGTTGGATTTCAGCAGTTCTTC. It codes for CASSSGVGFQQFF. The chain combines TRBV7-7 with TRBJ2-1; maybe TRBD1 (6 bases). The CDR3 contains 13 residues. Looked up from germline, CDR1 is SSHAT and CDR2 is FNYEAQ (reference sequence). Trimming removed 4 bases from V and 11 bases from J, with 15 bases in between.

CDR3 nucleotide sequence: TGCGCCAGCAGCCCGCCGATACTAGCGGGAGGGCCAGAGACCCAGTACTTC. The encoded protein is CASSPPILAGGPETQYF. The chain carries TRBV5-1 and TRBJ2-5, with 13 bases that match TRBD2. V dropped 4 bases and J dropped 4; count of bases not matched to a gene: 10. This CDR3 has 17 residues. CDR1 is SGHRS, CDR2 YFSETQ, per germline.

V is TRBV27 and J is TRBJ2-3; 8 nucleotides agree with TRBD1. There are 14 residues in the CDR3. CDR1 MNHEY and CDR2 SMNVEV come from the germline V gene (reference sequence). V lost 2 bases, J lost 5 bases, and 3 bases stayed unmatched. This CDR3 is CASSLTGGIDTQYF. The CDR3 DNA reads TGTGCCAGCAGTTTAACAGGGGGTATAGATACGCAGTATTTT.

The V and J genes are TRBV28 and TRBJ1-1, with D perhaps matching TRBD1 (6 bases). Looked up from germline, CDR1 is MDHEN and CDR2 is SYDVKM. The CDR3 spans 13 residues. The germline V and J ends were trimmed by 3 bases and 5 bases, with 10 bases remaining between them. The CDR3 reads CASSFQGKTEAFF. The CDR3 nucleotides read TGTGCCAGCAGTTTTCAGGGGAAGACTGAAGCTTTCTTT.